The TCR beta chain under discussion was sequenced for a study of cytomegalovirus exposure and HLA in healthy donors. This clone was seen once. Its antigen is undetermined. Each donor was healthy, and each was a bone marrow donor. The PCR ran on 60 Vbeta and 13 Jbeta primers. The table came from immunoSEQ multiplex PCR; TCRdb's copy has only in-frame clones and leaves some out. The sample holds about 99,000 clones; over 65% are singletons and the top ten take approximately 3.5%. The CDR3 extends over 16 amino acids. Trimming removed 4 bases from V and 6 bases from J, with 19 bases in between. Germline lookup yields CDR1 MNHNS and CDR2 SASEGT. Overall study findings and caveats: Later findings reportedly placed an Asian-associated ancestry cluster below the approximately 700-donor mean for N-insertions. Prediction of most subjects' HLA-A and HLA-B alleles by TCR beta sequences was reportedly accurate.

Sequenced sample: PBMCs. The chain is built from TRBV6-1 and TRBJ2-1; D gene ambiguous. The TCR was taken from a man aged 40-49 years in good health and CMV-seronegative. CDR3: CASSAYKLTQRNEQFF. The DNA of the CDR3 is TGTGCCAGCAGTGCCTACAAGTTGACCCAGCGCAATGAGCAGTTCTTC.